Detailed here is one TCR beta chain. Its antigen is unidentified. Sorted-subset replicate PCR reactions contained 150 to 200 ng DNA, corresponding to approximately 30,000 T cell genomes. Profiled with immunoSEQ multiplex PCR; TCRdb holds only in-frame clones, not every one. The sample holds over a million clones, 70% to 80% seen once. The entry originates in a study of shared clonotypes between healthy human individuals. Germline V lookup: CDR1 SGHTA, CDR2 FQGNSA. V shed 4 bases and J shed 3 bases, with 8 bases lying between them. The CDR3 is made up of 13 amino acids. Whole-study findings and limits: Donor scarcity curtailed the genetic and exposure-history diversity represented herein.

Donors were Caucasian adults residing in Nashville, Tennessee, USA. The study separated CD4+ cells into CD45RA+ naive and CD45RA-negative memory subsets. The sample was memory CD4+ T cells from PBMCs. The subset here: CD45RA-negative fraction. The V and J genes are TRBV7-2 and TRBJ2-3; D remains ambiguous. The sequence derives from a man younger than 35 in good health. Some clones in this sample may be carry-over from other donors' samples. The CDR3 nucleotides read TGTGCCAGCAGCTCAGCGACTACAGATACGCAGTATTTT. Amino acids: CASSSATTDTQYF.